This note documents a single TCR beta chain sequence. The data stem from a study of blood T cell repertoires in COVID-19. At the level of the study: Acute-phase and convalescent COVID-19 samples originated in the United States, Italy and Spain. Nucleic acid was either cDNA or gDNA, and it came from T cells, B-cell-depleted T cells, or PBMCs.

Source study methods: The authors estimated nucleated cell counts from reference gene primer amplification. Method: immunoSEQ multiplex PCR; TCRdb's copy keeps in-frame clones and lacks some. Clone size and V and J calls were adopted from that table, with D and trimming inferred from the DNA. This table has around 300,000 clones, 70% to 90% appearing once. V lost 11 bases and J 1 base, leaving 18 bases between the germline ends. The CDR3 is made up of 14 amino acids. Germline values: CDR1 MDHEN, CDR2 SYDVKM. The rearrangement joins TRBV28 to TRBJ2-7; D may be TRBD2 (7 bases). This TCR was recovered from a woman in her sixties or seventies with COVID-19, enrolled during active disease. Sequencing was carried out using peripheral blood. The DNA for the CDR3 is TGTGCCGTCCGTAGGGGGGGGGAGTCCTACGAGCAGTACTTC. Protein: CAVRRGGESYEQYF.